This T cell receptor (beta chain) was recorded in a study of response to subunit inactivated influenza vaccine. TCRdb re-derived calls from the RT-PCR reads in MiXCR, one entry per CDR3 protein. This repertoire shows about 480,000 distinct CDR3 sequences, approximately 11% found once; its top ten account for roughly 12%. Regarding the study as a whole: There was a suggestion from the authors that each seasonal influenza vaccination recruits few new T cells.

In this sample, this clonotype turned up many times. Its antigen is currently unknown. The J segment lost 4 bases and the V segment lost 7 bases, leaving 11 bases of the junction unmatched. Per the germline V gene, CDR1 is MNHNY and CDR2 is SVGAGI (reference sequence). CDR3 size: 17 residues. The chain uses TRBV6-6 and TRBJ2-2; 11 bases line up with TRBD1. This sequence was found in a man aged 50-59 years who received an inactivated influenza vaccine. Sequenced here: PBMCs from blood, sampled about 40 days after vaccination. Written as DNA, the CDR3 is TGTGCCAGCAAACCAATGGCCGGGACAGGGGGCACCGGGGAGCTGTTTTTT. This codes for CASKPMAGTGGTGELFF.